This T cell receptor beta chain was identified in a study of control samples from healthy donors and cancer patients. The CDR3 length is 12 residues. The germline CDR1 and CDR2 sequences are MNHEY and SVGAGI. V lost 6 bases and J lost 8; bases outside the gene matches: 4. Remarks on this clone: The same CDR3 also results from other DNA sequences found in this sample.

Data came from immunoSEQ multiplex PCR; TCRdb stores just in-frame clones and leaves some out. Seen here are 150,000 or so clones, approximately 93% observed once, and the top ten hold about 5.8%. The source is a man aged 18 to 29 in good health. The V gene is TRBV6-5, the J gene TRBJ1-2; 9 nucleotides line up with TRBD1. The sample taken for sequencing was blood. The CDR3 DNA reads TGTGCCAGCAGCCAGGGACAGGGAGGCTACACCTTC. Protein sequence: CASSQGQGGYTF.